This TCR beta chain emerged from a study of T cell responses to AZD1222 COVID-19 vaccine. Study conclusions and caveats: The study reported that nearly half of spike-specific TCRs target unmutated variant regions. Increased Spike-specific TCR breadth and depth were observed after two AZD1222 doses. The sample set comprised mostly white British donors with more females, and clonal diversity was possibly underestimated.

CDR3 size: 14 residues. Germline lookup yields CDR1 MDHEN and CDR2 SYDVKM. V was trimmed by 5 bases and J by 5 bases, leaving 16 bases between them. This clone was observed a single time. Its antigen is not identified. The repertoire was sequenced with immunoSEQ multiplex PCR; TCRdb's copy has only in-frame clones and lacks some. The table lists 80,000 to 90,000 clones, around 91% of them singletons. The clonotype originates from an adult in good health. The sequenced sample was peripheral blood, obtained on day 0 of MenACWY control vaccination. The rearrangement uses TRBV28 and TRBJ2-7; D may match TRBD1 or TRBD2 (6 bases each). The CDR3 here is CASSVGGVGHEQYF. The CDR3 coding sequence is TGTGCCAGCAGTGTGGGGGGCGTAGGTCACGAGCAGTACTTC. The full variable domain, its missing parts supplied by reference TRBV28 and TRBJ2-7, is DVKVTQSSRYLVKRTGEKVFLECVQDMDHENMFWYRQDPGLGLRLIYFSYDVKMKEKGDIPEGYSVSREKKERFSLILESASTNQTSMYLCASSVGGVGHEQYFGPGTRLTVT.